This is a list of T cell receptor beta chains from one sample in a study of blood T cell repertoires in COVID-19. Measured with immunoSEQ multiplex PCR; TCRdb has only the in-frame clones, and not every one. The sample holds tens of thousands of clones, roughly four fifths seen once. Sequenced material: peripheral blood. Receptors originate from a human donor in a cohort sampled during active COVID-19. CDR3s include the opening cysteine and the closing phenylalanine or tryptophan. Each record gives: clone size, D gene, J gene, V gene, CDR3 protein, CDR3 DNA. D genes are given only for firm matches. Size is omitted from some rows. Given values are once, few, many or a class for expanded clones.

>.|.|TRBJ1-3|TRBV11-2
CASSLVQGNRRETIYF
TGTGCCAGCAGCTTAGTTCAGGGGAATCGGCGTGAGACCATATATTTT
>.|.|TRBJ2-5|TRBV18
CASSPIAGQKRRTQYF
TGTGCCAGCTCACCGATAGCGGGACAGAAAAGGCGGACCCAGTACTTC
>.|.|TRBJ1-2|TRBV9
CASSHGLAANYGYTF
TGTGCCAGCAGTCACGGACTTGCGGCTAACTATGGCTACACCTTC
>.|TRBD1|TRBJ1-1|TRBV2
CASRGQGGTEAFF
TGTGCCAGCAGGGGACAGGGGGGCACTGAAGCTTTCTTT
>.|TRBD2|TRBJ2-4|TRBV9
CASSVAGGRENIQYF
TGTGCCAGCAGCGTAGCGGGGGGGCGAGAGAACATTCAGTACTTC
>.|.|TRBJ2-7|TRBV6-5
CASIPATAGSYEQYF
TGTGCCAGCATCCCCGCAACGGCAGGGTCCTACGAGCAGTACTTC
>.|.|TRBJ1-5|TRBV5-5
CASSPPGGNQPQHF
TGTGCCAGCAGCCCCCCCGGTGGCAATCAGCCCCAGCATTTT
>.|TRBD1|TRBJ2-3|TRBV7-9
CASSSDRGPDTQYF
TGTGCCAGCAGCTCAGACAGGGGGCCAGATACGCAGTATTTT
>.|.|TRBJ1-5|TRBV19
CASSIVGGIGGNQPQHF
TGTGCCAGTAGTATAGTAGGGGGAATTGGGGGCAATCAGCCCCAGCATTTT
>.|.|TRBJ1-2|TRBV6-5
CASSYSQSYGYTF
TGTGCCAGCAGTTACTCACAGAGCTATGGCTACACCTTC
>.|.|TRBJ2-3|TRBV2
CASSESLGARGTDTQYF
TGTGCCAGCAGTGAAAGTTTGGGGGCGCGAGGCACAGATACGCAGTATTTT
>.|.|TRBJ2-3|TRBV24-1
CATSDASKSPTDTQYF
TGTGCCACCAGTGATGCTAGTAAATCCCCCACAGATACGCAGTATTTT
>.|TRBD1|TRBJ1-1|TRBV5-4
CASSLDPTGANTEAFF
TGTGCCAGCAGCCTGGACCCGACAGGGGCGAACACTGAAGCTTTCTTT
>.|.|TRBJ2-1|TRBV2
CASSADSTDEQFF
TGTGCCAGCAGTGCTGACAGTACCGATGAGCAGTTCTTC
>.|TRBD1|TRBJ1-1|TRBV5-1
CASTKWDRGTDTEAFF
TGCGCCAGCACAAAATGGGACAGGGGTACTGACACTGAAGCTTTCTTT
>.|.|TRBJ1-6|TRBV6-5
CASSPPGSNSPLHF
TGTGCCAGCTCCCCCCCAGGTTCAAATTCACCCCTCCACTTT
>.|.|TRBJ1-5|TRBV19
CASTYVRNSNQPQHF
TGTGCCAGTACCTATGTCAGGAATAGCAATCAGCCCCAGCATTTT
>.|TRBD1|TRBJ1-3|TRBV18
CASSPFGQGAGNTIYF
TGTGCCAGCTCACCATTCGGACAGGGGGCCGGAAACACCATATATTTT
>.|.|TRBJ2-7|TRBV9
CASTPGQGSYEQYF
TGTGCCAGCACCCCTGGACAAGGTTCCTACGAGCAGTACTTC
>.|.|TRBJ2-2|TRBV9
CASSENIATGELFF
TGTGCCAGCAGCGAGAATATAGCTACCGGGGAGCTGTTTTTT
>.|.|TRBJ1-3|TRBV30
CAWSRTQLGGNTIYF
TGTGCCTGGAGTAGGACTCAACTGGGCGGAAACACCATATATTTT
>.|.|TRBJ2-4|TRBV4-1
CAPPPVRILAKNIQYF
TGCGCCCCTCCCCCCGTGAGGATTCTAGCCAAAAACATTCAGTACTTC
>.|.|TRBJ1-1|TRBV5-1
CASSLVPENTEAFF
TGCGCCAGCAGCTTGGTCCCAGAGAACACTGAAGCTTTCTTT
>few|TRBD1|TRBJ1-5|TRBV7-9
CASSLRDRGRQPQHF
TGTGCCAGCAGCTTACGGGACAGGGGTAGACAGCCCCAGCATTTT
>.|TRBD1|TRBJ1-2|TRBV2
CASRGDRKGYTF
TGTGCCAGCAGGGGGGACAGAAAAGGCTACACCTTC
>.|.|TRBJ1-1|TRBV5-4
CASSLPHRETEAFF
TGTGCCAGCAGCTTGCCCCACAGGGAGACTGAAGCTTTCTTT
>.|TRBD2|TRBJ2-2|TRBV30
CAWTAGGHPGELFF
TGTGCCTGGACGGCGGGGGGCCACCCCGGGGAGCTGTTTTTT
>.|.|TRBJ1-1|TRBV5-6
CASRGIQGNTEAFF
TGTGCCAGCAGGGGAATACAGGGGAACACTGAAGCTTTCTTT
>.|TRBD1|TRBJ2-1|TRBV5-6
CASSSGDRGRDDEQFF
TGTGCCAGCAGCTCCGGAGACAGGGGCCGCGACGATGAGCAGTTCTTC
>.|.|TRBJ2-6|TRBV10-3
CAIEDTTSGANVLTF
TGTGCCATCGAAGACACGACCTCTGGGGCCAACGTCCTGACTTTC
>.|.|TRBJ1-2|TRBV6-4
CASSHGTGANYGYTF
TGTGCCAGCAGTCACGGGACGGGAGCTAACTATGGCTACACCTTC
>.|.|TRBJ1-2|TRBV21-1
CASSKARGIYGYTF
TGTGCCAGCAGCAAAGCCCGAGGGATCTATGGCTACACCTTC
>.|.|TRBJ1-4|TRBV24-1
CATSANRGAEKLFF
TGTGCCACCAGTGCCAATCGCGGGGCGGAAAAACTGTTTTTT
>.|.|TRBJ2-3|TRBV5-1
CASSFFSSTDTQYF
TGCGCCAGCAGCTTTTTCAGTAGCACAGATACGCAGTATTTT
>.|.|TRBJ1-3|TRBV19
CASSIVAASSGNTIYF
TGTGCCAGTAGTATAGTAGCTGCCAGCTCTGGAAACACCATATATTTT
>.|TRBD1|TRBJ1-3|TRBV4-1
CASSQGVRGSGNTIYF
TGCGCCAGCAGCCAAGGCGTCAGGGGGTCCGGAAACACCATATATTTT
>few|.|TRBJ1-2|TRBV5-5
CASSLRLTVSYGYTF
TGTGCCAGCAGCTTGAGGCTGACAGTGAGCTATGGCTACACCTTC
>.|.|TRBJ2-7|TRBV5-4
CASSLGPLMGGYEQYF
TGTGCCAGCAGCTTGGGTCCACTAATGGGAGGCTACGAGCAGTACTTC
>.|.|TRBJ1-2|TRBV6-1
CASSEPIRRRGYTF
TGTGCCAGCAGTGAGCCCATACGCCGCCGGGGCTACACCTTC
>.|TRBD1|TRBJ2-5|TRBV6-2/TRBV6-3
CASSQAGQDQETQYF
TGTGCCAGCAGCCAGGCGGGACAGGACCAAGAGACCCAGTACTTC
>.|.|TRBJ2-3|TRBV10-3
CAISERTIAQYF
TGTGCCATCAGTGAGAGAACTATTGCGCAGTATTTT
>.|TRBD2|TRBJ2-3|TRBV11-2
CASSLAGGQDTQYF
TGTGCCAGCAGCTTGGCGGGGGGGCAAGATACGCAGTATTTT
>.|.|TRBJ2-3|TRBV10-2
CASSESPTSTDTQYF
TGCGCCAGCAGTGAGTCGCCAACTAGCACAGATACGCAGTATTTT
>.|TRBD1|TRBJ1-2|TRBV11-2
CASSLDRGQDYGYTF
TGTGCCAGCAGCCTAGACAGGGGTCAGGACTATGGCTACACCTTC
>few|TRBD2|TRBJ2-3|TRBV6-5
CASSYFSGGSDTQYF
TGTGCCAGCAGTTACTTTAGCGGGGGGTCTGATACGCAGTATTTT